The source of this TCR beta chain is a study of blood T cell repertoires in COVID-19. Study context: Sites across the United States, Italy and Spain contributed samples from acute and convalescent COVID-19.

Trimming stripped 5 bases from V and 0 bases from J, with 15 bases between. From germline, CDR1 is MDHEN and CDR2 SYDVKM. This CDR3 has 16 residues. Assay used: immunoSEQ multiplex PCR; TCRdb lists only in-frame clones, some missing. This table holds about 310,000 clones, around 86% found once. This TCR was recovered from a middle-aged man with active or convalescent COVID-19. V usage is TRBV28 and J usage is TRBJ2-3, with D perhaps matching TRBD2 (6 bases). The sequencing input was peripheral blood. As DNA, the CDR3 is TGTGCCAGCAGTCTCCCCGGGGGTAGCAGCACAGATACGCAGTATTTT. Translated, it gives CASSLPGGSSTDTQYF.